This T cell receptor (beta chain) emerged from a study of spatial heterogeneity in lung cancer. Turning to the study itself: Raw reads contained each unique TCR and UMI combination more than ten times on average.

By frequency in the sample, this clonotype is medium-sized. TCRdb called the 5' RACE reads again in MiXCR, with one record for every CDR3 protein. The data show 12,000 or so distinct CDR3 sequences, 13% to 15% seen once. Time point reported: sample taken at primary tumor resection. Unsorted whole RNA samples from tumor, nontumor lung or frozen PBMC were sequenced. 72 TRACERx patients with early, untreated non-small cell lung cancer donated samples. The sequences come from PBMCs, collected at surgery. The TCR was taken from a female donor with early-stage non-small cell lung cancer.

CDR3 nucleotides: TGTGCCAGCAGCTTACACGGATGGACTGAAGCTTTCTTT. Translation gives CASSLHGWTEAFF. The rearrangement uses TRBV7-9 and TRBJ1-1; no firm D call. The CDR3 runs to 13 residues. V lost 2 bases and J lost 5, with 9 bases in between. The V gene's germline CDR1 is SEHNR and CDR2 FQNEAQ (reference sequence).